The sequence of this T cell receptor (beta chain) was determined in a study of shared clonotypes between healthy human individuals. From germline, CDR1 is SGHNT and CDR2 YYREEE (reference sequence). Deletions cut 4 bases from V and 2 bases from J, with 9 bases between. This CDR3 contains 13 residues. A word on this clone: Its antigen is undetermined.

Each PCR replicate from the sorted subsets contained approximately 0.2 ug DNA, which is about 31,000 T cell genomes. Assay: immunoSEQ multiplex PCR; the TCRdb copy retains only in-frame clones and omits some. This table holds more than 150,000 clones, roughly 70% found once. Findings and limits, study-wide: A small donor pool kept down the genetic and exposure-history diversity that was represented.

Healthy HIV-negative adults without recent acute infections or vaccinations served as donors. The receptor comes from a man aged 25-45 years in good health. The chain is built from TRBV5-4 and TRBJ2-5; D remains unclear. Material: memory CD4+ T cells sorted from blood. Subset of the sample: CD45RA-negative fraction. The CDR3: CASSIRGQETQYF. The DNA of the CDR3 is TGTGCCAGCAGCATCCGTGGTCAAGAGACCCAGTACTTC. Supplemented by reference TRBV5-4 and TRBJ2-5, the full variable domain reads ETGVTQSPTHLIKTRGQQVTLRCSSQSGHNTVSWYQQALGQGPQFIFQYYREEENGRGNFPPRFSGLQFPNYSSELNVNALELDDSALYLCASSIRGQETQYFGPGTRLLVL.